The next 32 T cell receptor beta chains were all read from a single sample in a study of blood T cell repertoires in COVID-19. Clones were sequenced by immunoSEQ multiplex PCR, and TCRdb holds only the in-frame ones, with some missing. Of under 400,000 clones listed, around 85% are singletons. Sequencing was carried out using PBMCs or T cells enriched from blood (not recorded which). Receptors were obtained from a woman in her forties with acute COVID-19.

The V and J genes are TRBV7-3 and TRBJ2-1; a possible D gene is TRBD2 (6 bases). The germline V and J ends were trimmed by 5 bases and 0 bases, with 14 bases remaining between them. CDR1 is SGHTA and CDR2 is FQGTGA in the germline V gene. The CDR3 is 16 amino acids. The CDR3: CASSPVGTPSYNEQFF. CDR3 sequence (DNA): TGTGCCAGCAGCCCGGTCGGGACTCCCTCCTACAATGAGCAGTTCTTC.

The genes are TRBV15 and TRBJ2-7, with 8 bases lining up with TRBD2. The CDR3 consists of 15 residues. Germline-derived CDR1 and CDR2 are LNHNV and YYDKDF (reference sequence). V shed 1 base, J shed 5 bases, and the junction held 7 bases outside the gene matches. Written as DNA, the CDR3 is TGTGCCACCAGCAGAGTGGGTCGGCGGGAGGACGAGCAGTACTTC. The encoded protein is CATSRVGRREDEQYF.

The V call is TRBV15, the J call TRBJ2-7; 7 bases match TRBD1. CDR3 length: 16 amino acids. Trimming at V came to 1 base and at J to 4 bases, leaving 10 bases not matched to a gene. Per germline, CDR1 LNHNV and CDR2 YYDKDF (reference sequence). CDR3 region: CATSRAPAGGRYEQYF. CDR3 DNA sequence: TGTGCCACCAGCAGAGCCCCGGCAGGGGGAAGATACGAGCAGTACTTC.

The rearrangement uses TRBV18 and TRBJ2-7; a weak D match, TRBD2 (6 bases). V dropped 2 bases and J dropped 6 bases, with 23 bases sitting between them. The CDR3 has 17 amino acids. CDR1 KGHSH and CDR2 LQKENI come from the germline V gene. CDR3: CASSPSRVGAGAGEQYF. The DNA of the CDR3 is TGTGCCAGCTCACCATCAAGGGTTGGAGCGGGTGCGGGCGAGCAGTACTTC.

The gene calls are TRBV6-5 and TRBJ2-7; D gene ambiguous. The CDR3 totals 15 residues. Germline CDR1 is MNHEY and CDR2 is SVGAGI. The V end was cut by 6 bases, the J end by 3 bases, with 18 bases between. CDR3 in DNA: TGTGCCAGCAGCCAGGCCCTCACGGATTACTACGAGCAGTACTTC. It translates to CASSQALTDYYEQYF.

This clone was picked up one time. This rearrangement joins TRBV25-1 to TRBJ2-1; 9 nucleotides match TRBD2. The junction had 7 bases not matched to a gene; V was cut back by 2 bases and J by 8 bases. Germline CDR1 is MGHDK and CDR2 is SYGVNS. The CDR3 sequence is 15 residues long. Here the CDR3 reads CASSEPSGNSYEQFF. Written as DNA, the CDR3 is TGTGCCAGCAGTGAACCTAGCGGGAACAGTTATGAGCAGTTCTTC.

This clone was seen only a few times. The chain couples TRBV6-5 to TRBJ2-7; D is ambiguous. V lost 6 bases and J 2 bases, leaving 11 bases between the germline ends. This CDR3 is 13 amino acids long. Germline V lookup: CDR1 MNHEY, CDR2 SVGAGI. In DNA form, the CDR3 reads TGTGCCAGCAGCCGTTACTTAGCCTACGAGCAGTACTTC. Amino acid sequence: CASSRYLAYEQYF.

This clone was counted a single time. The rearrangement joins TRBV5-1 to TRBJ1-1, with a tentative D call TRBD1 (6 bases). There are 15 residues in the CDR3. The V gene lost 3 bases and the J gene lost 0 bases, with 12 bases spanning the gap. The germline CDR1 and CDR2 sequences are SGHRS and YFSETQ. The DNA for the CDR3 is TGCGCCAGCAGCTGGGGGGGCGGAGTGAACACTGAAGCTTTCTTT. Translated, it gives CASSWGGGVNTEAFF.

The rearrangement links TRBV7-9 to TRBJ2-5; a possible D gene is TRBD2 (6 bases). Germline V lookup: CDR1 SEHNR, CDR2 FQNEAQ (reference sequence). This CDR3 comprises 16 residues. Trimming took 6 bases from V and 2 from J, leaving 19 bases between them. CDR3 bases: TGTGCCAGCAGTTCTAATAGACTAGTCACTCAAGAGACCCAGTACTTC. It codes for CASSSNRLVTQETQYF.

The chain recombines TRBV2 with TRBJ1-1, with 7 positions matching TRBD1. After removal of 6 bases from V and 1 base from J, the junction contained 5 bases not matched to a gene. The germline CDR1 and CDR2 sequences are SNHLY and FYNNEI. This CDR3 spans 14 amino acids. CDR3 protein: CASSVTGPNTEAFF. The CDR3 region has the DNA TGTGCCAGCAGCGTGACAGGGCCGAACACTGAAGCTTTCTTT.

This clone has only a few counts. The chain is built from TRBV20-1 and TRBJ2-2; no reliable D call. CDR3 length equals 11 residues. Deletions cut 3 bases from V and 7 bases from J, with 6 bases between. CDR1 and CDR2 (germline): DFQATT, SNEGSKA (reference sequence). DNA for the CDR3: TGCAGTGCTAGCCGCGGCGGGGAGCTGTTTTTT. Its protein is CSASRGGELFF.

V and J are TRBV28 and TRBJ1-2, with unresolved D. This CDR3 has 14 residues. The germline CDR1 and CDR2 sequences are MDHEN and SYDVKM. The V gene lost 6 bases and the J gene lost 1 base, with 12 bases spanning the gap. This chain's CDR3 is CASRRQSLNYGYTF. The CDR3, as DNA: TGTGCCAGCAGACGACAAAGTCTTAACTATGGCTACACCTTC.

This clone occurred once. The genes are TRBV27 and TRBJ1-6; no clear D gene. The CDR3 has 15 residues. Trimming removed 4 bases at V and 4 bases at J, with 11 bases between. Per germline, CDR1 MNHEY and CDR2 SMNVEV (reference sequence). CDR3 nucleotides: TGTGCCAGCAGTTGGCAGACTCCTTATAATTCACCCCTCCACTTT. It encodes CASSWQTPYNSPLHF.

The chain links TRBV29-1 to TRBJ2-2; 10 bases match TRBD1. Germline V gene sequence: CDR1 SQVTM, CDR2 ANQGSEA. V lost 7 bases to trimming and J lost 6 bases; unmatched junction nucleotides: 2. The CDR3 runs to 12 residues. In DNA form, the CDR3 reads TGCAGCGCCGGACAGGGGGCCGGGGAGCTGTTTTTT. This encodes CSAGQGAGELFF.

V usage is TRBV28 and J usage is TRBJ1-5; a weak D match, TRBD1 (6 bases). Trimming removed 3 bases at V and 5 bases at J, with 8 bases between. The germline V gene has CDR1 MDHEN and CDR2 SYDVKM. The CDR3 has 13 amino acids. CDR3 nucleotides: TGTGCCAGCAGTTTTTCAGGGGATCAGCCCCAGCATTTT. Translating gives CASSFSGDQPQHF.

This clone appeared a single time. The rearrangement joins TRBV28 to TRBJ2-7, with a possible D match to TRBD1 (6 bases). Deletions cut 3 bases from V and 2 bases from J, with 20 bases between. The CDR3 runs to 17 residues. Germline CDR1 MDHEN, CDR2 SYDVKM. The DNA for the CDR3 is TGTGCCAGCAGTTTCTCGTTGGAGCAGGGGAACCCCTACGAGCAGTACTTC. Translation gives CASSFSLEQGNPYEQYF.

J is TRBJ2-3 and V is TRBV27; the match to TRBD2 covers 7 bases. Germline CDR1 is MNHEY and CDR2 is SMNVEV (reference sequence). Trimming removed 5 bases from V and 6 bases from J; junction bases left unmatched: 17. This CDR3 has 17 amino acids. The CDR3, as DNA: TGTGCCAGCAGTATCCTCGGGAGGCCGGTGGAGGTGGATACGCAGTATTTT. Its protein product is CASSILGRPVEVDTQYF.

The V call is TRBV5-5, the J call TRBJ1-3, with D unclear. This CDR3 spans 15 amino acids. The V end was cut by 0 bases, the J end by 2 bases, with 9 bases between. CDR1 and CDR2 from the germline V gene are SGHKS and YYEKEE (reference sequence). DNA for the CDR3: TGTGCCAGCAGCTTGGAACAGTTTACTGGAAACACCATATATTTT. The encoded protein is CASSLEQFTGNTIYF.

This clone was observed a single time. This chain links TRBV20-1 with TRBJ2-1; 11 nucleotides align to TRBD2. V lost 3 bases, J lost 4 bases, and 5 bases stayed unmatched. The CDR3 length is 15 residues. Germline loops: CDR1 DFQATT, CDR2 SNEGSKA (reference sequence). CDR3 loop: CSASRLAGGYNEQFF. Written as DNA, the CDR3 is TGCAGTGCTAGTAGGCTAGCGGGAGGATACAATGAGCAGTTCTTC.

The CDR3: CASSPGQGPGSGNTIYF. Written as DNA, the CDR3 is TGTGCCAGCAGCCCGGGACAGGGGCCAGGCTCTGGAAACACCATATATTTT. The chain uses TRBV7-3 and TRBJ1-3, with TRBD1 identical over 10 bases. J was trimmed by 0 bases and V by 5 bases; bases with no gene match: 7. Germline V gene sequence: CDR1 SGHTA, CDR2 FQGTGA. The CDR3 loop spans 17 amino acids.

CDR3 in amino acids: CASSLEAGGHYGYTF. The CDR3 nucleotides are TGTGCCAGCAGCTTGGAGGCAGGGGGCCACTATGGCTACACCTTC. The V call is TRBV5-6, the J call TRBJ1-2; 8 bases fit TRBD1. The V gene's germline CDR1 is SGHDT and CDR2 YYEEEE. J gave up 3 bases and V 0 bases, and 4 bases lay outside the gene matches. This CDR3 is 15 amino acids long.

The V and J genes are TRBV24-1 and TRBJ2-1; TRBD1 is a possible D gene (5 bases). This CDR3 is built from 15 residues. Trimming stripped 5 bases from V and 4 bases from J, with 14 bases between. Per germline, CDR1 KGHDR and CDR2 SFDVKD. The CDR3 DNA reads as TGTGCCACCAGTGTAGGGGAAGCTGGGTACAATGAGCAGTTCTTC. Translation: CATSVGEAGYNEQFF.

The rearrangement joins TRBV7-2 to TRBJ2-7; the match to TRBD1 covers 7 bases. Germline V gene data show CDR1 as SGHTA and CDR2 as FQGNSA. The V gene end was trimmed by 5 bases and the J gene end by 0 bases; junction bases not matched to a gene: 4. The CDR3 spans 14 residues. The CDR3 here is CASSMDRNSYEQYF. CDR3 coding DNA: TGTGCCAGCAGCATGGACAGGAACTCCTACGAGCAGTACTTC.

The V and J genes are TRBV28 and TRBJ2-1; 14 nucleotides line up with TRBD2. The CDR3 spans 20 residues. Germline CDR1 is MDHEN and CDR2 is SYDVKM. Unmatched junction bases numbered 14, after V lost 3 bases and J lost 4 bases. CDR3 DNA sequence: TGTGCCAGCAGTTTTTCCAAGTGGACTAGCGGGAGGCCAATGTACAATGAGCAGTTCTTC. Its translation: CASSFSKWTSGRPMYNEQFF.

The CDR3 DNA is TGTGCCAGTAGTGAGGGCGGGAGCGGGGATACGCAGTATTTT. Encoded protein: CASSEGGSGDTQYF. The rearrangement links TRBV19 to TRBJ2-3; 7 bases match TRBD2. V lost 5 bases, J lost 6 bases, and 8 bases stayed unmatched. The CDR3 spans 14 residues. Germline V gives CDR1 LNHDA, CDR2 SQIVND (reference sequence).

The chain links TRBV5-6 to TRBJ2-1, with D perhaps matching TRBD2 (6 bases). The CDR3 totals 14 residues. From germline, CDR1 is SGHDT and CDR2 YYEEEE. With 4 bases removed from V and 14 bases from J, the gap between germline ends came to 22 bases. The CDR3 nucleotides are TGTGCCAGCAGCCTCAACCGCCGGGACTTCGAGGAGTTCTTC. Translation: CASSLNRRDFEEFF.

V usage is TRBV6-5 and J usage is TRBJ2-1, with D possibly TRBD2 on 6 matching bases. The CDR3 is 13 amino acids. Germline values: CDR1 MNHEY, CDR2 SVGAGI. Trimming left V 0 bases short and J 12 bases short, with 12 bases between. The CDR3 here is CASSYSLANRQFF. CDR3 in DNA: TGTGCCAGCAGTTACTCCCTAGCGAACCGGCAGTTCTTC.

V and J are TRBV6-2 or TRBV6-3 and TRBJ1-2; D unclear. The CDR3 runs 15 residues. CDR1 is MNHEY, CDR2 SVGEGT, per germline. The V and J ends lost 2 bases and 4 bases respectively, with 14 bases between them. Here the CDR3 DNA reads TGTGCCAGCAGTTACACCACCGGGAGCGCCTATGGCTACACCTTC. Translating it yields CASSYTTGSAYGYTF.

The chain is built from TRBV5-4 and TRBJ1-6; 12 nucleotides match TRBD1. V trimming: 0 bases; J trimming: 10 bases; junction bases outside the gene matches: 8. Germline CDR1 and CDR2: SGHNT and YYREEE (reference sequence). The CDR3 sequence is 17 residues long. The CDR3 DNA is TGTGCCAGCAGCTTGGATAAGGGGACAGGGGGCGCCTCACCCCTCCACTTT. Its translation is CASSLDKGTGGASPLHF.

This rearrangement joins TRBV19 to TRBJ1-3; possibly TRBD1 for D (5 bases). There are 14 residues in the CDR3. The germline gives CDR1 LNHDA, CDR2 SQIVND (reference sequence). Between the trimmed V and J ends, which lost 10 bases and 0 bases, there was a span of 13 bases. In nucleotides, the CDR3 is TGTGCCATCATAGACAGAGCCTCTGGAAACACCATATATTTT. This translates into CAIIDRASGNTIYF.

This chain joins TRBV24-1 and TRBJ2-3; D may be TRBD2 (5 bases). Germline assignment: CDR1 KGHDR and CDR2 SFDVKD. V was clipped by 3 bases and J by 0 bases, with 15 bases between them. The CDR3 runs to 17 residues. The CDR3 nucleotides read TGTGCCACCAGTGATCCCTCTTGGCGGGTGAGCACAGATACGCAGTATTTT. As protein: CATSDPSWRVSTDTQYF.

V is TRBV19 and J is TRBJ1-2; possibly TRBD1 for D (5 bases). The CDR3 is 13 amino acids. The germline V gene has CDR1 LNHDA and CDR2 SQIVND (reference sequence). The V end lost 6 bases, the J end lost 4 bases, and 12 bases lay between the germline ends. CDR3 region: CASRGGMAYGYTF. For the CDR3, the DNA is TGTGCCAGTAGGGGGGGAATGGCCTATGGCTACACCTTC.